Presented here are 29 T cell receptor beta chains from one specimen sequenced in a study of OX40 agonist ivuxolimab in advanced cancers. This table comes from immunoSEQ multiplex PCR, and its TCRdb copy is limited to in-frame clones, with some not included. Of approximately 98,000 clones in the sample, less than 85% were seen once. The specimen was CD4+ or CD8+ T cells sorted from blood, collected in a trial of the OX40 agonist ivuxolimab. The receptors come from an adult with an advanced solid tumor such as melanoma, head and neck, liver or kidney cancer.

As DNA, the CDR3 is TGTGCCAGCAGCTCGCTGACAGGGGATGAAAAACTGTTTTTT. This sequence encodes CASSSLTGDEKLFF. The chain links TRBV5-6 to TRBJ1-4; TRBD1 matches at 8 bases. This CDR3 has 14 residues. CDR1 is SGHDT, CDR2 YYEEEE, per germline. With 3 bases clipped from V and 6 bases from J, the junction kept 4 bases outside the gene matches.

The chain carries TRBV18 and TRBJ2-3; TRBD2 matches 9 bases. Germline V gene lookup returns CDR1 KGHSH and CDR2 LQKENI. The V gene end was trimmed by 1 base and the J gene end by 5 bases; junction bases not matched to a gene: 7. This CDR3 is 16 amino acids long. CDR3 nucleotide sequence: TGTGCCAGCTCACCACAGCTAGCGGGAATGGTAGATACGCAGTATTTT. Its translation: CASSPQLAGMVDTQYF.

The chain employs TRBV12-5 and TRBJ2-3; D is unresolved. The germline gives CDR1 LGHNT, CDR2 FRNRAP. The CDR3 totals 14 residues. Trimming cost V 7 bases and J 0 bases, with 11 bases left between them. The CDR3 protein is CASAHGTSTDTQYF. CDR3 nucleotide sequence: TGTGCTAGTGCCCACGGAACTAGCACAGATACGCAGTATTTT. The full variable domain, in which reference TRBV12-5 and TRBJ2-3 provide the parts outside the CDR3, is DARVTQTPRHKVTEMGQEVTMRCQPILGHNTVFWYRQTMMQGLELLAYFRNRAPLDDSGMPKDRFSAEMPDATLATLKIQPSEPRDSAVYFCASAHGTSTDTQYFGPGTRLTVL.

V and J are TRBV5-8 and TRBJ2-7; D call uncertain. From germline, CDR1 is SGHTS and CDR2 YDEGEE. V lost 5 bases and J 6 bases, leaving 15 bases between the germline ends. The CDR3 consists of 13 residues. The CDR3 nucleotides read TGTGCCAGCAGGGGTATGAGGTCGGGCGAGCAGTACTTC. Translating it yields CASRGMRSGEQYF. The entire variable domain, with the rest obtained from reference TRBV5-8 and TRBJ2-7, is as follows: EAGVTQSPTHLIKTRGQQATLRCSPISGHTSVYWYQQALGLGLQFLLWYDEGEERNRGNFPPRFSGRQFPNYSSELNVNALELEDSALYLCASRGMRSGEQYFGPGTRLTVT.

This clone was seen a few times. The chain combines TRBV5-1 with TRBJ1-2, with 8 bases fitting TRBD1. In germline, CDR1 is SGHRS, CDR2 YFSETQ. CDR3 length: 13 residues. Unmatched junction bases numbered 6, after V lost 4 bases and J lost 7 bases. The chain's CDR3 is CASSRDRSSGYTF. For the CDR3, the DNA is TGCGCCAGCAGCAGGGACAGGTCTTCTGGCTACACCTTC. Full variable domain (rest looked up from reference TRBV5-1 and TRBJ1-2): KAGVTQTPRYLIKTRGQQVTLSCSPISGHRSVSWYQQTPGQGLQFLFEYFSETQRNKGNFPGRFSGRQFSNSRSEMNVSTLELGDSALYLCASSRDRSSGYTFGSGTRLTVV.

The DNA of the CDR3 is TGTGCCAGCAGTTTGGCAGCACCCTACGAGCAGTACTTC. Translating it yields CASSLAAPYEQYF. The chain uses TRBV6-6 and TRBJ2-7; D remains ambiguous. The germline gives CDR1 MNHNY, CDR2 SVGAGI (reference sequence). This CDR3 is 13 amino acids long. V lost 4 bases and J lost 2, with 9 bases in between.

A few counts support this clone. The chain is built from TRBV6-1 and TRBJ1-5; TRBD1 is a possible D gene (5 bases). V was clipped by 5 bases and J by 7 bases, with 15 bases between them. The germline CDR1 and CDR2 sequences are MNHNS and SASEGT. The CDR3 runs 14 residues. Written as DNA, the CDR3 is TGTGCCAGCAGTCGAGGGGCTTCGGAGCAGCCCCAGCATTTT. It translates to CASSRGASEQPQHF.

This clone was detected only once. This chain links TRBV2 with TRBJ1-4; TRBD1 aligns across 7 bases. The trim removed 8 bases at V and 10 bases at J, leaving 10 bases unmatched. Germline V CDR1 and CDR2: SNHLY, FYNNEI. This CDR3 has 13 amino acids. The CDR3 coding sequence is TGTGCCAGCTGTAGAGCAGGGGGAGGAAAACTGTTTTTT. Translation: CASCRAGGGKLFF.

This clone was seen just once. The chain links TRBV19 to TRBJ2-1, with D possibly matching TRBD2 (6 bases). The length of the CDR3 is 14 residues. CDR1 LNHDA and CDR2 SQIVND come from the germline V gene (reference sequence). V was pared by 7 bases and J by 7 bases, with 17 bases between. DNA of the CDR3: TGTGCCAGTACCCTCGTCGGAGGGGTAAATGAGCAGTTCTTC. Amino acid sequence: CASTLVGGVNEQFF.

This chain joins TRBV29-1 and TRBJ1-2, with 10 bases identical to TRBD1. V lost 7 bases to trimming and J lost 8 bases; unmatched junction nucleotides: 7. From germline, CDR1 is SQVTM and CDR2 ANQGSEA. This CDR3 comprises 12 residues. The CDR3 nucleotides are TGCAGCGCCTCAGGACAGGGGGAGGGCTACACCTTC. Translating it yields CSASGQGEGYTF.

The chain uses TRBV6-5 and TRBJ1-6; TRBD1 might be the D (5 bases). This CDR3 is built from 16 residues. Germline CDR1 MNHEY, CDR2 SVGAGI. Trimming took 2 bases from V and 7 from J, leaving 15 bases between them. CDR3 sequence (DNA): TGTGCCAGCAGTTACGCCGGGGACCTTCGGAATTCACCCCTCCACTTT. Translation: CASSYAGDLRNSPLHF.

CDR3 bases: TGTGCCAGCAGCAATAGCGGGGGGGTTAATGAGCAGTTCTTC. Its protein is CASSNSGGVNEQFF. This sequence joins TRBV7-9 and TRBJ2-1; TRBD2 matches at 11 bases. This CDR3 comprises 14 residues. CDR1 and CDR2 (germline): SEHNR, FQNEAQ (reference sequence). The J segment lost 7 bases and the V segment lost 5 bases, leaving 4 bases of the junction unmatched.

The rearrangement links TRBV25-1 to TRBJ2-1; TRBD1 or TRBD2 may be the D gene (5 bases each). The V end lost 0 bases, the J end lost 9 bases, and 12 bases lay between the germline ends. Germline V CDR1 and CDR2: MGHDK, SYGVNS. The CDR3 is 14 amino acids. The CDR3 spells CASSEYVFGAEQFF. The DNA for the CDR3 is TGTGCCAGCAGTGAATATGTTTTCGGGGCTGAGCAGTTCTTC. Full variable domain (remainder filled in from reference TRBV25-1 and TRBJ2-1): EADIYQTPRYLVIGTGKKITLECSQTMGHDKMYWYQQDPGMELHLIHYSYGVNSTEKGDLSSESTVSRIRTEHFPLTLESARPSHTSQYLCASSEYVFGAEQFFGPGTRLTVL.

The chain joins TRBV19 to TRBJ2-1; TRBD2 agrees at 10 bases. V shed 3 bases, J shed 6 bases, and the junction held 2 bases outside the gene matches. The germline V gene has CDR1 LNHDA and CDR2 SQIVND (reference sequence). This CDR3 is built from 14 residues. This chain's CDR3 is CASSIQREGNEQFF. In nucleotides, the CDR3 is TGTGCCAGTAGTATCCAGCGGGAGGGCAATGAGCAGTTCTTC.

The chain recombines TRBV25-1 with TRBJ2-3, with D possibly matching TRBD2 (5 bases). V dropped 7 bases and J dropped 8 bases, with 13 bases sitting between them. Germline lookup yields CDR1 MGHDK and CDR2 SYGVNS. This CDR3 comprises 12 residues. DNA of the CDR3: TGTGCCAGCATCCCCGAACGGGGTACGCAGTATTTT. It is translated as CASIPERGTQYF.

V is TRBV9 and J is TRBJ1-1; 10 bases match TRBD1. The CDR3 sequence is 15 residues long. V shed 5 bases and J 1 base; nucleotides not matched to a gene: 5. Germline V CDR1 and CDR2: SGDLS, YYNGEE. CDR3 in amino acids: CASSVGQGRNTEAFF. CDR3 nucleotide sequence: TGTGCCAGCAGTGTGGGACAGGGGAGGAACACTGAAGCTTTCTTT.

The CDR3 DNA follows: TGTGCCAGCAGTTACCCGGGACAGGGGAATAACTATGGCTACACCTTC. The encoded protein is CASSYPGQGNNYGYTF. The chain recombines TRBV6-6 with TRBJ1-2; 10 nucleotides align to TRBD1. The CDR3 runs 16 residues. Germline-derived CDR1 and CDR2 are MNHNY and SVGAGI (reference sequence). Trimming cost V 2 bases and J 1 base; bases outside gene matches: 4.

The chain is built from TRBV19 and TRBJ1-2, with a weak D call TRBD1 (6 bases). Germline V gives CDR1 LNHDA, CDR2 SQIVND (reference sequence). The CDR3 is 15 residues long. Trimming shortened V by 8 bases and J by 5 bases, and 21 bases separated the two germline ends. The CDR3 DNA is TGTGCCAGTTCGCCCTCGGTGGACAGTCTATATGGCTACACCTTC. This codes for CASSPSVDSLYGYTF.

V is TRBV7-2 and J is TRBJ2-7; D gene unclear. This CDR3 is 12 amino acids long. Germline V gene data show CDR1 as SGHTA and CDR2 as FQGNSA. V lost 5 bases and J lost 7, with 12 bases in between. The CDR3 region is CASSQGPREQYF. The CDR3 DNA is TGTGCCAGCAGCCAAGGACCCCGGGAGCAGTACTTC.

V gene TRBV6-1 combines with J gene TRBJ2-7, with a possible D match to TRBD2 (6 bases). V was shortened by 6 bases and J by 1 base, with 16 bases between the two germline ends. Germline values: CDR1 MNHNS, CDR2 SASEGT. The CDR3 covers 15 residues. The CDR3 is CASSVAERPSYEQYF. CDR3 nucleotides: TGTGCCAGCAGCGTAGCGGAGAGACCTTCCTACGAGCAGTACTTC.

The J gene is TRBJ2-2, the V gene TRBV11-2; D is uncertain. Germline V lookup: CDR1 SGHAT, CDR2 FQNNGV. V was cut by 1 base and J by 0 bases, with 9 bases left in between. The CDR3 covers 16 residues. As DNA, the CDR3 is TGTGCCAGCAGCTTAGTCGTTTCGCCGAACACCGGGGAGCTGTTTTTT. It translates to CASSLVVSPNTGELFF.

This chain links TRBV6-5 with TRBJ2-5, with D perhaps TRBD1 or TRBD2 (5 bases each). V shed 6 bases and J shed 9 bases, with 20 bases lying between them. The CDR3 spans 14 residues. Germline CDR1 and CDR2: MNHEY and SVGAGI. CDR3 DNA: TGTGCCAGCAGGGAGGAACCCCTCAAAGGGGCCCAGTACTTC. Amino acids: CASREEPLKGAQYF.

The chain is built from TRBV10-2 and TRBJ1-2; weak D call: TRBD1 (5 bases). Germline V lookup: CDR1 WSHSY, CDR2 SAAADI. The CDR3 totals 14 residues. V dropped 4 bases and J dropped 4 bases, with 13 bases sitting between them. The CDR3 loop reads CASSARDSPYGYTF. CDR3 nucleotide sequence: TGCGCCAGCAGTGCCCGGGACTCTCCCTATGGCTACACCTTC.

The chain is built from TRBV7-9 and TRBJ2-2; D remains unclear. The CDR3 contains 11 residues. Between the trimmed V and J ends, which lost 7 bases and 7 bases, there was a span of 7 bases. Germline CDR1 is SEHNR and CDR2 is FQNEAQ (reference sequence). The CDR3 protein is CASTRNGELFF. The CDR3 bases are TGTGCCAGCACCCGGAACGGGGAGCTGTTTTTT.

This clone was observed a handful of times. The chain is built from TRBV19 and TRBJ1-5; D unresolved. V was trimmed by 8 bases and J by 3 bases, leaving 11 bases between them. The CDR3 runs 13 residues. Germline CDR1 and CDR2: LNHDA and SQIVND (reference sequence). The CDR3 protein is CASFGGINQPQHF. For the CDR3, the DNA is TGTGCCAGTTTTGGAGGTATCAATCAGCCCCAGCATTTT.

The chain employs TRBV29-1 and TRBJ2-3, with a weak D call TRBD1 (6 bases). Trimming removed 3 bases at V and 2 bases at J, with 18 bases between. Germline V gene data show CDR1 as SQVTM and CDR2 as ANQGSEA. CDR3 length equals 16 residues. The CDR3 sequence: CSVDSGKGVFTDTQYF. CDR3 bases: TGCAGCGTTGATTCCGGGAAGGGGGTTTTCACAGATACGCAGTATTTT.

The gene calls are TRBV5-8 and TRBJ1-2; no clear D. In germline, CDR1 is SGHTS, CDR2 YDEGEE. The CDR3 consists of 11 residues. V lost 2 bases to trimming and J lost 6 bases, with 5 bases between them. CDR3 in amino acids: CASSLGNGYTF. The CDR3 DNA sequence: TGTGCCAGCAGCTTAGGGAATGGCTACACCTTC.

The rearrangement joins TRBV5-8 to TRBJ2-7; no clear D. This CDR3 region has 11 residues. Germline lookup yields CDR1 SGHTS and CDR2 YDEGEE. V lost 4 bases and J lost 3, with 5 bases in between. CDR3 amino acids: CASSRNYEQYF. Here the CDR3 DNA reads TGTGCCAGCAGCCGAAACTACGAGCAGTACTTC.

The chain carries TRBV7-9 and TRBJ2-1, with TRBD1 identical over 9 bases. The V gene end was trimmed by 5 bases and the J gene end by 7 bases; junction bases not matched to a gene: 9. CDR1 SEHNR and CDR2 FQNEAQ come from the germline V gene (reference sequence). There are 15 residues in the CDR3. The CDR3 is CASSHARDRVNEQFF. In nucleotides, the CDR3 is TGTGCCAGCAGCCACGCCCGGGACAGGGTAAATGAGCAGTTCTTC.